This T cell receptor beta chain is drawn from a study of response to subunit inactivated influenza vaccine. The CDR3 sequence is 14 residues long. Trimming took off 1 base at V and 7 bases at J, with 13 bases between the two ends. TCRdb re-called the RT-PCR reads through MiXCR, storing one row per CDR3 protein. This sample has about 700,000 distinct CDR3 sequences; more than 11% occur once, and the top ten carry around 6.5%. Sequencing was performed on PBMCs from blood, taken 14 to 15 days before vaccination. This clonotype was sampled from a man aged 50 to 59 who received an inactivated influenza vaccine. The genes are TRBV12-3 or TRBV12-4 and TRBJ1-2, with a possible D match to TRBD1 (5 bases). CDR3 sequence: CASSLGSGGSGYTF. CDR3 nucleotides: TGTGCCAGCAGTTTAGGCAGCGGGGGGTCTGGCTACACCTTC.